A single sample is the source of the 6 T cell receptor beta chains below, sequenced in a study of STAT5B mutations in CD4+ large granular lymphocyte leukemia. Data came from immunoSEQ multiplex PCR; TCRdb stores just in-frame clones and leaves some out. The profile covers some 23,000 clones, with roughly three quarters appearing a single time and less than 0.5% taken by the ten largest. Sequencing input: CD4+ T cells from blood buffy coats. These receptors were obtained from a human donor in good health.

There are a few counts of this clone. The genes are TRBV7-9 and TRBJ1-3; maybe TRBD1 (5 bases). Trimming cost V 2 bases and J 0 bases, with 8 bases left between them. The germline V gene has CDR1 SEHNR and CDR2 FQNEAQ (reference sequence). The CDR3 has 15 amino acids. The CDR3, as DNA: TGTGCCAGCAGCTTACAGGGATACTCTGGAAACACCATATATTTT. Translation gives CASSLQGYSGNTIYF.

The chain combines TRBV2 with TRBJ1-5; the match to TRBD1 covers 7 bases. The junction had 9 bases not matched to a gene; V was cut back by 8 bases and J by 8 bases. The CDR3 is 13 amino acids. CDR1 is SNHLY and CDR2 is FYNNEI in the germline V gene. The CDR3 DNA reads TGTGCCAGCCACAGGGGCCCCAGGGAGCCCCAGCATTTT. Its translation: CASHRGPREPQHF.

This sequence joins TRBV5-1 and TRBJ1-2; 11 nucleotides line up with TRBD1. Germline V CDR1 and CDR2: SGHRS, YFSETQ. J was trimmed by 3 bases and V by 4 bases; bases with no gene match: 8. This CDR3 spans 16 amino acids. This chain's CDR3 is CASSGVGQGADYGYTF. The CDR3 DNA is TGCGCCAGCAGCGGGGTCGGACAGGGGGCAGACTATGGCTACACCTTC.

The V gene is TRBV5-6, the J gene TRBJ1-5; unclear D gene. The CDR3 contains 12 residues. V was shortened by 0 bases and J by 5 bases, with 3 bases between the two germline ends. Germline V lookup: CDR1 SGHDT, CDR2 YYEEEE. The CDR3 DNA follows: TGTGCCAGCAGCTTGGCAGATCAGCCCCAGCATTTT. Translation: CASSLADQPQHF.

V gene TRBV2 combines with J gene TRBJ2-1, with TRBD1 as a possible D gene (5 bases). V gave up 6 bases and J gave up 10 bases, with 19 bases separating them. This CDR3 has 14 residues. Germline CDR1 SNHLY, CDR2 FYNNEI. CDR3 nucleotides: TGTGCCAGCAGGACTGTATCAGGGTTGAGGGAGCAGTTCTTC. Its protein product is CASRTVSGLREQFF.

This sequence joins TRBV6-1 and TRBJ2-7; D is undetermined. Germline assignment: CDR1 MNHNS and CDR2 SASEGT. CDR3 length: 13 amino acids. Trimming removed 8 bases from V and 1 base from J, with 12 bases in between. CDR3 amino acids: CASGQTFSYEQYF. Written as DNA, the CDR3 is TGTGCCAGCGGTCAGACCTTTTCCTACGAGCAGTACTTC.